This record concerns one T cell receptor (beta chain) sequence. What it binds is unknown. The data stem from a study of radiotherapy plus CTLA-4 blockade in lung cancer. Study-wide context: Around a sixth of patients responded objectively, and approximately 31% achieved disease control.

Focal radiation and CTLA-4 blockade (ipilimumab) were tested in chemo-refractory metastatic non-small-cell lung cancer patients. The CDR3 sequence is 14 residues long. The germline gives CDR1 SNHLY, CDR2 FYNNEI. J lost 1 base, V lost 7 bases, and 7 bases had no gene match. Points from the study as a whole: Blood TCR clones of tumor origin expanded after radiotherapy plus ipilimumab.

TCRdb's copy holds only in-frame clones and misses some; the assay was immunoSEQ multiplex PCR. The repertoire has tens of thousands of clones, around 90% of them found once; the top ten carry approximately 15%. The clonotype comes from a human donor with non-small cell lung cancer that progressed on radiotherapy plus ipilimumab. The rearrangement uses TRBV2 and TRBJ2-7, with 7 bases aligning to TRBD1. This specimen was peripheral blood, taken from a patient treated with radiotherapy plus ipilimumab. CDR3 bases: TGTGCCAGCAAAACGACAGGGTCTTCCTACGAGCAGTACTTC. Translating gives CASKTTGSSYEQYF.